The clone carrying this T cell receptor beta chain was picked up a small number of times. Trimming left V 1 base short and J 11 bases short, with 14 bases between. The germline V gene has CDR1 SEHNR and CDR2 FQNEAQ (reference sequence). This CDR3 contains 13 residues. The sample comes from a study of T cells in Graves' hyperthyroidism and ophthalmopathy. Using RNA transcripts as the source, TCR beta CDR3 regions were amplified. When the TCR CDR3 underwent first-round RT-PCR, the HTBI primer set was used. TCRdb reprocessed the multiplex PCR reads with MiXCR, giving one entry per CDR3 protein. The table has about 720,000 distinct CDR3 sequences, approximately 16% seen once.

Sequencing was performed on blood. The chain couples TRBV7-9 to TRBJ1-1; D is undetermined. The clonotype comes from a man between 18 and 35 years old with Graves' hyperthyroidism. The CDR3, as DNA: TGTGCCAGCAGCTTAGTTACCAGCCACGGGGCTTTCTTT. Translating gives CASSLVTSHGAFF.